What follows describes a single T cell receptor beta chain. Its antigen is not identified. This entry comes from a study of a mutant IDH1 vaccine in newly diagnosed glioma. Overall study: Treated patients had a mean age of around 40 years and a sex split that was around 60% male and roughly 40% female.

The assay was immunoSEQ multiplex PCR, and TCRdb's table has in-frame clones only and misses some. The repertoire holds fewer than 90,000 clones, with approximately 84% as singletons. This sample's time point: week 35, safety follow-up. A 20-mer mutant IDH1 peptide at 300 ug was injected subcutaneously with topical imiquimod. In weeks 1, 3, 5, 7, 11, 15, 19 and 23, patients were immunized, eight times in all. The trim removed 1 base at V and 8 bases at J, leaving 6 bases unmatched. This CDR3 has 14 amino acids. In germline, CDR1 is SQVTM, CDR2 ANQGSEA. The chain joins TRBV29-1 to TRBJ2-1, with TRBD1 identical over 9 bases. Sequencing was performed on PBMCs, taken from a glioma patient whose treatment included an IDH1 peptide vaccine. This clonotype was obtained from a man between 18 and 35 years old with glioma. The CDR3 region is CSVEVGTGIDEQFF. CDR3 DNA: TGCAGCGTTGAAGTCGGGACAGGGATCGATGAGCAGTTCTTC.